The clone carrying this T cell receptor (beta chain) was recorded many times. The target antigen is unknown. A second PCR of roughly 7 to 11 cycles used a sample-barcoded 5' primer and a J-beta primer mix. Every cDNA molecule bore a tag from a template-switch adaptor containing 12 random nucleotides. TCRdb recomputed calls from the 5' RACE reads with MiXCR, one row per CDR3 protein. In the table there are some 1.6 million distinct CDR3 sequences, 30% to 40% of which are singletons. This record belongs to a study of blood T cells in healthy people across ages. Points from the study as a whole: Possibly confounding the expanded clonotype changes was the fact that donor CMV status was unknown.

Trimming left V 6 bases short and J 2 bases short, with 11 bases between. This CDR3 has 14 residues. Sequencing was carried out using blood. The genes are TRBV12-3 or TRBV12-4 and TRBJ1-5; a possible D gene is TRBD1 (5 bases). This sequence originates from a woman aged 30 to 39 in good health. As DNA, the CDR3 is TGTGCCAGCAGCCGGGACCAGGGCAATCAGCCCCAGCATTTT. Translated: CASSRDQGNQPQHF.